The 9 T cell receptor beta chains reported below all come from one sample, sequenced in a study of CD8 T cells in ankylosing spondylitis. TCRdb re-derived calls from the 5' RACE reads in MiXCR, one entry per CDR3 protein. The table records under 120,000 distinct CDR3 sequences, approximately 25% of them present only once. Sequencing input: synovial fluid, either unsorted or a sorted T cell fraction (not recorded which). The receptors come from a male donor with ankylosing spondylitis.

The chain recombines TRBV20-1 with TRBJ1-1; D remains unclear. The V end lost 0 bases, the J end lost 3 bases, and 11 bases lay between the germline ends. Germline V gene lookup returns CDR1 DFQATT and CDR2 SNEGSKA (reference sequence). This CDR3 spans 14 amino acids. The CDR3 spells CSARDAGRDTEAFF. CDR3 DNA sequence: TGCAGTGCTAGAGATGCGGGTAGGGACACTGAAGCTTTCTTT.

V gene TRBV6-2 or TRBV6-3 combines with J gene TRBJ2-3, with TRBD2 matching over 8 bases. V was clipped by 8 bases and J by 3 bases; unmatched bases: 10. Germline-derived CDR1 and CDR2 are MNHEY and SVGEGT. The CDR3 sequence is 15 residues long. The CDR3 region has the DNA TGTGCCAGCCAACGGCGGGGGGCGTTTACAGATACGCAGTATTTT. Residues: CASQRRGAFTDTQYF.

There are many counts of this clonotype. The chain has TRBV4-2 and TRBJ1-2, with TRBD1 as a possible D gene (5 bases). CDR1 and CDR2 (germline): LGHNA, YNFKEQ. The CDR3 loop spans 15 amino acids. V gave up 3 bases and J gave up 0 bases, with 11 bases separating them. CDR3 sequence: CASSQGTVANYGYTF. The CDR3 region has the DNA TGTGCCAGCAGCCAGGGGACGGTAGCTAACTATGGCTACACCTTC.

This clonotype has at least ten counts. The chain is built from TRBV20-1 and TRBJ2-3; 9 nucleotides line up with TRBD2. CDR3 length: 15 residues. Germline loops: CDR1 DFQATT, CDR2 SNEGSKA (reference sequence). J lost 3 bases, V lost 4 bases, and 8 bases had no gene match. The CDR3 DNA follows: TGCAGTGCTACAGTCGCGGGAGGGCTGACAGATACGCAGTATTTT. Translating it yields CSATVAGGLTDTQYF.

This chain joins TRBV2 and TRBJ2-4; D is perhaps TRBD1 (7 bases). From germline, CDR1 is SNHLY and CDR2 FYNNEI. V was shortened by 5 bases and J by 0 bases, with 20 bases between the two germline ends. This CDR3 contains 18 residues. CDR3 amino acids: CASSPYLQGTEAKNIQYF. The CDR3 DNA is TGTGCCAGCAGTCCTTACCTACAGGGGACTGAAGCCAAAAACATTCAGTACTTC.

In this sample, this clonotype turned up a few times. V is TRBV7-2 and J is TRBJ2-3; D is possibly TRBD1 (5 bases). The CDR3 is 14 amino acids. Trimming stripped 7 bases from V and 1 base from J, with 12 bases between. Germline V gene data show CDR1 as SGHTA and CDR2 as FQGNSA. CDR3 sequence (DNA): TGTGCCAGCACCCTGGGCAGGGGCACAGATACGCAGTATTTT. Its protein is CASTLGRGTDTQYF.

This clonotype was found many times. DNA of the CDR3: TGTGCCAGCAGCTTAGGGGTCAGGGCCCAAAACATTCAGTACTTC. Translating it yields CASSLGVRAQNIQYF. The V call is TRBV11-2, the J call TRBJ2-4; TRBD1 might be the D (5 bases). From germline, CDR1 is SGHAT and CDR2 FQNNGV. This CDR3 comprises 15 residues. V shed 1 base and J shed 5 bases, with 12 bases lying between them.

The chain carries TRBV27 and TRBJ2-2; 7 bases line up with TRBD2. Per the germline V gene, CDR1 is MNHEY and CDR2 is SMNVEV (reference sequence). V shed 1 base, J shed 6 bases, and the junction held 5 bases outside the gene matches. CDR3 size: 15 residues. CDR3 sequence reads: CASSLFGGSPGELFF. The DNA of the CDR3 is TGTGCCAGCAGTTTATTCGGCGGGAGCCCCGGGGAGCTGTTTTTT.

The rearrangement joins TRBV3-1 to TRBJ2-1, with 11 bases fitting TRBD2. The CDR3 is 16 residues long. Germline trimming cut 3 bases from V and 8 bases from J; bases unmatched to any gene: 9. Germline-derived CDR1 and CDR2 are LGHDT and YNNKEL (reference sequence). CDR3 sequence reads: CASSHFSGRARDEQFF. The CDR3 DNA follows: TGTGCCAGCAGCCACTTTAGCGGGAGGGCCAGGGATGAGCAGTTCTTC.